This T cell receptor beta chain emerged from a study of blood T cell repertoires in COVID-19. Study details: Samples of COVID-19 (acute and convalescent) were obtained from the United States, Italy and Spain. Sample material is recorded as cDNA or gDNA derived from T cells, B-cell-depleted T cells, or PBMCs.

Per the original data handling: Reference gene primers were amplified, and this amplification served to estimate nucleated cell counts. Using immunoSEQ multiplex PCR, the repertoire was profiled, and TCRdb retains in-frame clones only, with some absent. The D gene and trimming were derived from the DNA, and the V and J assignments and clone size from that table. The sample yields 270,000 or so clones, nearly 85% seen once. This clone was seen more than once but under ten times. Trimming removed 3 bases at V and 4 bases at J, with 13 bases between. CDR1 and CDR2 (germline): MDHEN, SYDVKM. The CDR3 covers 15 residues.

V is TRBV28 and J is TRBJ1-5, with D maybe TRBD1 (5 bases). This TCR came from a human donor in a cohort sampled during active COVID-19. Sequenced material: peripheral blood. CDR3 DNA: TGTGCCAGCAGTTTCACTATGGGGCCTAATCAGCCCCAGCATTTT. Amino acids: CASSFTMGPNQPQHF.